This section outlines one T cell receptor (beta chain) sequence together with its context. The data stem from a study of T cells in tuberculosis. Study overall: Sequenced TCRs come from CD1B-GMM tetramer-binding T cells. Broader study findings: The stringent gate may have excluded weak CD1B-GMM tetramer binders.

The V and J ends lost 2 bases and 5 bases respectively, with 10 bases between them. Germline lookup yields CDR1 SGHRS and CDR2 YFSETQ. CDR3 length equals 14 residues. The repertoire was sequenced with immunoSEQ multiplex PCR; TCRdb's copy has only in-frame clones and lacks some. The sample lists tens of thousands of clones, approximately 90% occurring once. Thawed, overnight-rested PBMC were stained with GMM-loaded CD1B tetramer, viability dye and anti-CD3, then sorted. C32 glucose monomycolate from Rhodococcus equi was loaded onto the CD1B tetramers. PBMC for tetramer sorting were first depleted of CD14-expressing monocytes. Each donor contributed 75,000 to 100,000 sorted tetramer-negative cells.

The chain carries TRBV5-1 and TRBJ2-2, with a possible D match to TRBD1 (6 bases). This clonotype was sampled from an adult woman with latent tuberculosis. Sequencing was performed on CD1b-GMM tetramer-negative cells sorted from PBMCs. CDR3 sequence reads: CASSFYTGTGELFF. The CDR3 region has the DNA TGCGCCAGCAGCTTTTACACAGGGACCGGGGAGCTGTTTTTT.